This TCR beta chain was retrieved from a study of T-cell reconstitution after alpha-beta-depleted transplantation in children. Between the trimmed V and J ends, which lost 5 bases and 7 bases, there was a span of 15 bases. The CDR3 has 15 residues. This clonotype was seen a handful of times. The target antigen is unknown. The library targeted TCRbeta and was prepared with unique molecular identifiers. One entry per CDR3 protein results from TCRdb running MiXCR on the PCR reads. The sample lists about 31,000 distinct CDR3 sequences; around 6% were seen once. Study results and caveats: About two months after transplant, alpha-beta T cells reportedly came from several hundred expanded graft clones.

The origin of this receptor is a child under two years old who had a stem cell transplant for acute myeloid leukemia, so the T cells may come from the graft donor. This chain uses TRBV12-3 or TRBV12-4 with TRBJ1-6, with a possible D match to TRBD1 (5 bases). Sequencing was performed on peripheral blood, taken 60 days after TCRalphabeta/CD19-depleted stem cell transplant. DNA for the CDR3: TGTGCCAGCAGTCCGCATGGACGGGGCAATTCACCCCTCCACTTT. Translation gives CASSPHGRGNSPLHF.